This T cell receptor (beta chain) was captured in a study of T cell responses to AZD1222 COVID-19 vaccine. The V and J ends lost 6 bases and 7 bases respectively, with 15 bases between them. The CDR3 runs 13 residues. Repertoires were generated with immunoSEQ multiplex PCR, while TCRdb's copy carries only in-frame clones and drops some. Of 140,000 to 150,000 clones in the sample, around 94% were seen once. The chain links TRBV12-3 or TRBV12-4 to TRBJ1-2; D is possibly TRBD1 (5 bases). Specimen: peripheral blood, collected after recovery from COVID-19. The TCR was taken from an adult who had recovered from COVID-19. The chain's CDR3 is CASRLTVRGGYTF. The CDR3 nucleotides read TGTGCCAGCAGGTTGACAGTAAGGGGTGGCTACACCTTC.